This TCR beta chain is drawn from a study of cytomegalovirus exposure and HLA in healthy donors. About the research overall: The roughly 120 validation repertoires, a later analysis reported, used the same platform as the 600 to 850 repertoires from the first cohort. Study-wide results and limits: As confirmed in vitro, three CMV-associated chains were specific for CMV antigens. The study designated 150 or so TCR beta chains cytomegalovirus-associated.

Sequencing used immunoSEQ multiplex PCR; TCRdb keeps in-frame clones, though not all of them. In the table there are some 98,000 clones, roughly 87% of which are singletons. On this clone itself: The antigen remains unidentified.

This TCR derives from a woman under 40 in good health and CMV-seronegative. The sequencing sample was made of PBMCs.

CDR3 region: CASSFAGGANNEQFF. CDR3 nucleotide sequence: TGTGCCAGCAGCTTTGCCGGGGGGGCCAACAATGAGCAGTTCTTC. The chain recombines TRBV7-8 with TRBJ2-1, with 8 nucleotides matching TRBD2. The length of the CDR3 is 15 residues. The germline V gene encodes CDR1 SGHVS and CDR2 FQNEAQ. J lost 5 bases, V lost 3 bases, and 6 bases had no gene match.